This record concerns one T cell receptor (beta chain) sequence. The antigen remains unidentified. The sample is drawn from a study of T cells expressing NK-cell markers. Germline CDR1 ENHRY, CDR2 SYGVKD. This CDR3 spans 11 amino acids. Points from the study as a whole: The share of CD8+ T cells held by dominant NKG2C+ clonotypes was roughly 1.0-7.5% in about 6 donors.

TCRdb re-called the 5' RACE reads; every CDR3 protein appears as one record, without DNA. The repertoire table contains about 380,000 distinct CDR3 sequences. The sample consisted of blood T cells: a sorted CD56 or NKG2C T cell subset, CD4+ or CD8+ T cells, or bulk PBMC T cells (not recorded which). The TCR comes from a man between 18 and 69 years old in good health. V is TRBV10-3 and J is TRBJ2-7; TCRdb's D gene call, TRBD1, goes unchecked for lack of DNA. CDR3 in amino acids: CATIGTNEQYF.